These 13 T cell receptor beta chains share one sample of origin, sequenced in a study of chemoradiotherapy in HPV16-positive cancers. The table came from immunoSEQ multiplex PCR; TCRdb's copy has only in-frame clones and leaves some out. The sample has roughly 2,200 clones, around 89% seen once. The material sequenced was tumor tissue, taken from a patient who underwent chemoradiotherapy. Every receptor here comes from a human donor with HPV-associated anogenital cancer.

This sequence joins TRBV6-5 and TRBJ1-6; maybe TRBD1 (6 bases). The ends were cut back, 0 bases at V and 8 bases at J, with 11 bases in the middle. The germline gives CDR1 MNHEY, CDR2 SVGAGI. The CDR3 runs to 15 residues. The CDR3 nucleotides are TGTGCCAGCAGTTACTCTGGCAGGGGTGATTCACCCCTCCACTTT. It is translated as CASSYSGRGDSPLHF.

Remarks on this clone: A read error may produce the germline difference seen at one junction end. The chain is built from TRBV7-8 and TRBJ2-1; perhaps TRBD2 as D (6 bases). CDR1 and CDR2 (germline): SGHVS, FQNEAQ. The CDR3 length is 11 residues. This CDR3 is CASSSPGVPLF. The CDR3 bases are TGTGCCAGCAGCTCCCCGGGGGTCCCACTCTTC. Using reference TRBV7-8 and TRBJ2-1 for the parts outside the CDR3, the full variable domain is GAGVSQSPRYKVAKRGQDVALRCDPISGHVSLFWYQQALGQGPEFLTYFQNEAQLDKSGLPSDRFFAERPEGSVSTLKIQRTQQEDSAVYLCASSSPGVPLFGPGTRLTVL.

The chain couples TRBV9 to TRBJ2-6; D remains unclear. The CDR3 contains 15 residues. V was pared by 0 bases and J by 4 bases, with 8 bases between. The germline gives CDR1 SGDLS, CDR2 YYNGEE. The CDR3 bases are TGTGCCAGCAGCGTAGGTACAGTCGGGGCCAACGTCCTGACTTTC. Translation gives CASSVGTVGANVLTF. The variable domain in full, completed from reference TRBV9 and TRBJ2-6, reads DSGVTQTPKHLITATGQRVTLRCSPRSGDLSVYWYQQSLDQGLQFLIQYYNGEERAKGNILERFSAQQFPDLHSELNLSSLELGDSALYFCASSVGTVGANVLTFGAGSRLTVL.

V is TRBV7-9 and J is TRBJ2-5; D gene ambiguous. Germline CDR1 and CDR2: SEHNR and FQNEAQ (reference sequence). V was cut by 4 bases and J by 1 base, with 13 bases left in between. This CDR3 has 15 residues. The CDR3 reads CASSSARRSQETQYF. CDR3 nucleotide sequence: TGTGCCAGCAGCTCGGCCAGGCGATCCCAAGAGACCCAGTACTTC.

V usage is TRBV7-9 and J usage is TRBJ2-3; D unclear. Between the trimmed V and J ends, which lost 1 base and 5 bases, there was a span of 10 bases. The CDR3 extends over 14 amino acids. The germline V gene has CDR1 SEHNR and CDR2 FQNEAQ (reference sequence). The DNA of the CDR3 is TGTGCCAGCAGCTTAGTATTAGAAGGAGATACGCAGTATTTT. Protein product: CASSLVLEGDTQYF.

The chain carries TRBV10-3 and TRBJ2-1; 7 bases match TRBD1. Per the germline V gene, CDR1 is ENHRY and CDR2 is SYGVKD. V dropped 3 bases and J dropped 3; count of bases not matched to a gene: 5. The CDR3 runs 15 residues. The CDR3 coding sequence is TGTGCCATCAGTGAACAAGGGGGCGGCTACAATGAGCAGTTCTTC. Residues: CAISEQGGGYNEQFF.

The chain employs TRBV5-1 and TRBJ1-2, with D possibly matching TRBD1 (5 bases). The germline CDR1 and CDR2 sequences are SGHRS and YFSETQ. CDR3 size: 15 residues. Trimming pared 4 bases from V and 0 bases from J, leaving 13 bases between. The DNA of the CDR3 is TGCGCCAGCAGCACCGGACAAACTACTAACTATGGCTACACCTTC. Its translation is CASSTGQTTNYGYTF.

J is TRBJ1-2 and V is TRBV19; D may be TRBD1 (5 bases). The germline CDR1 and CDR2 sequences are LNHDA and SQIVND (reference sequence). CDR3 length: 15 amino acids. The V end lost 9 bases, the J end lost 7 bases, and 24 bases lay between the germline ends. The CDR3 DNA sequence: TGTGCCAGCCACCCCCCGGGAGGGGTAAAGGGTGGCTACACCTTC. Its protein is CASHPPGGVKGGYTF.

The chain links TRBV14 to TRBJ2-3; D is uncertain. There are 14 residues in the CDR3. Per the germline V gene, CDR1 is SGHDN and CDR2 is FVKESK. The germline V and J ends were trimmed by 1 base and 7 bases, with 12 bases remaining between them. CDR3 protein: CASSQAPSLYTQYF. CDR3 DNA: TGTGCCAGCAGCCAAGCCCCCTCCTTGTATACGCAGTATTTT. Full variable domain (outside the CDR3, taken from reference TRBV14 and TRBJ2-3): EAGVTQFPSHSVIEKGQTVTLRCDPISGHDNLYWYRRVMGKEIKFLLHFVKESKQDESGMPNNRFLAERTGGTYSTLKVQPAELEDSGVYFCASSQAPSLYTQYFGPGTRLTVL.

The V and J genes are TRBV28 and TRBJ2-1, with D unclear. V was clipped by 6 bases and J by 1 base, with 13 bases between them. The germline CDR1 and CDR2 sequences are MDHEN and SYDVKM. The CDR3 spans 15 residues. The CDR3 spells CASSIGVRSYNEQFF. CDR3 sequence (DNA): TGTGCCAGCAGCATTGGAGTTAGGTCCTACAATGAGCAGTTCTTC.

V gene TRBV2 combines with J gene TRBJ1-5; D perhaps matches TRBD1 (5 bases). Germline V gene sequence: CDR1 SNHLY, CDR2 FYNNEI. The CDR3 totals 15 residues. Trimming stripped 1 base from V and 1 base from J, with 8 bases between. The DNA of the CDR3 is TGTGCCAGCAGTGAAGGCAGGGCCAGCAATCAGCCCCAGCATTTT. The encoded protein is CASSEGRASNQPQHF. Complete variable domain (other parts from reference TRBV2 and TRBJ1-5): EPEVTQTPSHQVTQMGQEVILRCVPISNHLYFYWYRQILGQKVEFLVSFYNNEISEKSEIFDDQFSVERPDGSNFTLKIRSTKLEDSAMYFCASSEGRASNQPQHFGDGTRLSIL.

The chain employs TRBV5-5 and TRBJ1-4; D not certain. Germline CDR1 and CDR2: SGHKS and YYEKEE (reference sequence). The CDR3 runs 15 residues. V gave up 3 bases and J gave up 0 bases, with 9 bases separating them. The CDR3 is CASSWTVATNEKLFF. In DNA, the CDR3 is TGTGCCAGCAGCTGGACGGTTGCAACTAATGAAAAACTGTTTTTT.

The chain carries TRBV30 and TRBJ1-4, with D possibly matching TRBD1 (6 bases). Per the germline V gene, CDR1 is GTSNPN and CDR2 is SVGIG (reference sequence). Trimming shortened V by 3 bases and J by 5 bases, and 13 bases separated the two germline ends. The CDR3 is 14 residues long. For the CDR3, the DNA is TGTGCCTGGAGACGGACAGCTTTGAATGAAAAACTGTTTTTT. It is translated as CAWRRTALNEKLFF.